The 11 T cell receptor beta chains below all came from one sample that was sequenced in a study of neoadjuvant anti-PD-1 for oral cavity cancer. Profiling relied on immunoSEQ multiplex PCR, and the TCRdb table lists in-frame clones only, not all of them. The sample has 55,000 to 75,000 clones; 70% to 85% are singletons. Sequencing was performed on PBMCs, taken before nivolumab (anti-PD-1) treatment. All receptors come from a person between 40 and 80 years old with oral cavity squamous cell carcinoma.

The chain joins TRBV6-1 to TRBJ2-7, with unresolved D. Trimming removed 0 bases from V and 11 bases from J, with 14 bases in between. The CDR3 length is 13 residues. From germline, CDR1 is MNHNS and CDR2 SASEGT. The CDR3 spells CASSEAALGQEYF. The CDR3 nucleotides read TGTGCCAGCAGTGAAGCGGCGCTCGGGCAGGAGTACTTC.

V gene TRBV9 combines with J gene TRBJ2-7, with a possible D match to TRBD2 (6 bases). The CDR3 is 17 residues long. V was clipped by 4 bases and J by 2 bases, with 22 bases between them. Per germline, CDR1 SGDLS and CDR2 YYNGEE. CDR3 region: CASSPRLGGLRAYEQYF. As DNA, the CDR3 is TGTGCCAGCAGCCCGAGGCTCGGGGGTCTGAGAGCCTACGAGCAGTACTTC.

The V and J genes are TRBV5-6 and TRBJ2-3, with 7 positions matching TRBD2. J gave up 3 bases and V 4 bases, and 11 bases lay outside the gene matches. The CDR3 is made up of 16 amino acids. CDR1 is SGHDT, CDR2 YYEEEE, per germline. The CDR3 coding sequence is TGTGCCAGCAGCCGACGGGGAGGGAGCGGGACAGATACGCAGTATTTT. As protein: CASSRRGGSGTDTQYF.

This rearrangement joins TRBV6-5 to TRBJ2-1, with TRBD2 matching over 7 bases. CDR3 size: 14 residues. The V gene's germline CDR1 is MNHEY and CDR2 SVGAGI. The junction had 8 bases not matched to a gene; V was cut back by 4 bases and J by 8 bases. CDR3 protein: CASSFTGRIYEQFF. The CDR3 DNA follows: TGTGCCAGCAGTTTCACCGGGAGGATCTATGAGCAGTTCTTC.

About this clone: Its ends do not fully match the called genes, so a read error is possible. The chain uses TRBV7-8 and TRBJ2-2; the D is unclear. CDR3 length equals 16 residues. Germline values: CDR1 SGHVS, CDR2 FQNEAQ. The DNA for the CDR3 is TGTGCCAGCAGCTTCCAACCGCTACGAAACAGCGGGGAGCTGTTTTTT. Translation: CASSFQPLRNSGELFF.

The chain combines TRBV9 with TRBJ1-5; TRBD1 matches 9 bases. Germline CDR1 SGDLS, CDR2 YYNGEE. V lost 3 bases, J lost 3 bases, and 4 bases stayed unmatched. CDR3 length: 15 residues. CDR3 in amino acids: CASSGGTGINQPQHF. In DNA, the CDR3 is TGTGCCAGCAGCGGAGGGACAGGGATCAATCAGCCCCAGCATTTT.

The rearrangement links TRBV19 to TRBJ2-2; no clear D gene. Trimming stripped 7 bases from V and 6 bases from J, with 15 bases between. The CDR3 length is 14 residues. Germline V gene sequence: CDR1 LNHDA, CDR2 SQIVND (reference sequence). CDR3 nucleotides: TGTGCCAGTACCCCGGACGAAGGTGCCGGGGAGCTGTTTTTT. Translated: CASTPDEGAGELFF.

The chain uses TRBV27 and TRBJ1-1; D perhaps matches TRBD1 (5 bases). Looked up from germline, CDR1 is MNHEY and CDR2 is SMNVEV (reference sequence). V was trimmed by 5 bases and J by 4 bases, leaving 17 bases between them. The CDR3 contains 15 residues. CDR3 in DNA: TGTGCCAGCAGTCCCCAGGGACGGACGGGCACTGAAGCTTTCTTT. It codes for CASSPQGRTGTEAFF.

This chain joins TRBV6-1 and TRBJ2-7; TRBD1 matches 7 bases. Germline assignment: CDR1 MNHNS and CDR2 SASEGT. CDR3 length: 13 residues. The junction had 4 bases not matched to a gene; V was cut back by 6 bases and J by 2 bases. CDR3 sequence (DNA): TGTGCCAGCAGAGAGGGACAGCCCTACGAGCAGTACTTC. Translation: CASREGQPYEQYF.

This chain links TRBV7-9 with TRBJ2-7; 8 bases fit TRBD1. V lost 4 bases to trimming and J lost 0 bases; unmatched junction nucleotides: 8. This CDR3 is 16 amino acids long. The germline V gene has CDR1 SEHNR and CDR2 FQNEAQ (reference sequence). The chain's CDR3 is CASSSDRVLTSYEQYF. CDR3 bases: TGTGCCAGCAGCTCGGACAGGGTCCTCACCTCCTACGAGCAGTACTTC. Together with reference TRBV7-9 and TRBJ2-7, the CDR3 gives the full variable domain: DTGVSQNPRHKITKRGQNVTFRCDPISEHNRLYWYRQTLGQGPEFLTYFQNEAQLEKSRLLSDRFSAERPKGSFSTLEIQRTEQGDSAMYLCASSSDRVLTSYEQYFGPGTRLTVT.

The V and J genes are TRBV27 and TRBJ1-6; D remains unclear. This CDR3 comprises 14 residues. V lost 3 bases and J lost 3, with 6 bases in between. Germline V lookup: CDR1 MNHEY, CDR2 SMNVEV (reference sequence). The CDR3: CASSFRDYNSPLHF. Here the CDR3 DNA reads TGTGCCAGCAGTTTCCGGGACTATAATTCACCCCTCCACTTT.